Below, 17 T cell receptor beta chains from the same sample are listed, as sequenced in a study of T cells in Graves' hyperthyroidism and ophthalmopathy. Researchers took RNA transcripts and amplified the TCR beta CDR3 regions from them. Carried out on the TCR CDR3, a first-round RT-PCR used the HTBI primer set. MiXCR, applied by TCRdb to the multiplex PCR reads, yields one record per CDR3 protein. This sample has hundreds of thousands of distinct CDR3 sequences, with 12% to 15% found just once. What was sequenced was blood. The source of these receptors is a woman aged 18-29 years with Graves' hyperthyroidism.

This clonotype showed up many times. For the CDR3, the DNA is TGTGCCAGCAGGTCGGGGGGGGCCACGACCTCCTCCTACAATGAGCAGTTCTTC. It is translated as CASRSGGATTSSYNEQFF. The rearrangement joins TRBV27 to TRBJ2-1; 8 positions agree with TRBD2. Per germline, CDR1 MNHEY and CDR2 SMNVEV (reference sequence). The CDR3 has 18 residues. The V gene end was trimmed by 6 bases and the J gene end by 0 bases; junction bases not matched to a gene: 13.

This clonotype was found many times. This chain connects TRBV28 to TRBJ2-7; D tentatively fits TRBD1 or TRBD2 (5 bases each). Germline-derived CDR1 and CDR2 are MDHEN and SYDVKM. The CDR3 is made up of 11 amino acids. V lost 6 bases and J 6 bases, leaving 9 bases between the germline ends. Here the CDR3 reads CASSERGEQYF. CDR3 DNA sequence: TGTGCCAGCAGCGAGAGGGGCGAGCAGTACTTC.

At least ten counts were recorded for this clonotype. This sequence joins TRBV28 and TRBJ2-2; TRBD2 matches 10 bases. V shed 6 bases, J shed 3 bases, and the junction held 4 bases outside the gene matches. Germline V lookup: CDR1 MDHEN, CDR2 SYDVKM. The CDR3 has 15 residues. CDR3 sequence (DNA): TGTGCCAGCAGGAGCGGGAGGGCCTACACCGGGGAGCTGTTTTTT. The encoded protein is CASRSGRAYTGELFF.

This clonotype was seen a few times. The rearrangement uses TRBV29-1 and TRBJ2-7; TRBD2 matches 10 bases. Germline assignment: CDR1 SQVTM and CDR2 ANQGSEA. This CDR3 is 17 amino acids long. J gave up 4 bases and V 3 bases, and 15 bases lay outside the gene matches. This CDR3 reads CSVDSLAEREGQYEQYF. The DNA of the CDR3 is TGCAGCGTTGATAGCTTGGCGGAGCGGGAGGGACAATACGAGCAGTACTTC.

About this clonotype itself: One base away lies a much larger clone, so this may be a sequencing read error. The gene calls are TRBV29-1 and TRBJ2-1; 10 bases align to TRBD2. The closer fit of TRBJ2-7 to the DNA end suggests the J call may be wrong. CDR3 length equals 17 residues. Germline values: CDR1 SQVTM, CDR2 ANQGSEA. The CDR3 DNA follows: TGCAGCGTTGAGGCTAGCGGGAGTCCCCTTGCCTACAATGAGCAGTACTTC. Translating gives CSVEASGSPLAYNEQYF.

About this clonotype: A far larger clone is off by one base, so a read error is likely. The chain employs TRBV5-4 and TRBJ1-1; D might be TRBD1 (5 bases). The CDR3 runs 13 residues. In germline, CDR1 is SGHNT, CDR2 YYREEE (reference sequence). The DNA of the CDR3 is TGTGCCGGCAGCTTGGGGGTGGACACTGAAGCTTTCTTT. Its protein product is CAGSLGVDTEAFF.

The rearrangement uses TRBV6-1 and TRBJ2-3; D possibly corresponds to TRBD2 (6 bases). The CDR3 is made up of 15 amino acids. Germline lookup yields CDR1 MNHNS and CDR2 SASEGT. V was clipped by 5 bases and J by 3 bases, with 15 bases between them. CDR3 coding DNA: TGTGCCAGCAGTCCTCACGGGAGTTCGACAGATACGCAGTATTTT. Translated, it gives CASSPHGSSTDTQYF.

This clonotype was detected only a few times. The chain recombines TRBV19 with TRBJ1-5; tentatively, D is TRBD1 (6 bases). Germline CDR1 is LNHDA and CDR2 is SQIVND (reference sequence). The CDR3 is made up of 15 amino acids. V was cut by 6 bases and J by 5 bases, with 17 bases left in between. The CDR3, as DNA: TGTGCCAGTAGGGGGCAGATCCAGGGGCATCAGCCCCAGCATTTT. Translated, it gives CASRGQIQGHQPQHF. The full variable domain, rest sourced from reference TRBV19 and TRBJ1-5, is DGGITQSPKYLFRKEGQNVTLSCEQNLNHDAMYWYRQDPGQGLRLIYYSQIVNDFQKGDIAEGYSVSREKKESFPLTVTSAQKNPTAFYLCASRGQIQGHQPQHFGDGTRLSIL.

CDR3 DNA: TGCAGTGCTAGAGATCTTGCAGGTCGGTACGATGAGCAGTTCTTC. Translated, it gives CSARDLAGRYDEQFF. The chain couples TRBV20-1 to TRBJ2-1; no clear D. The CDR3 totals 15 residues. Trimming pared 0 bases from V and 8 bases from J, leaving 17 bases between. Germline V CDR1 and CDR2: DFQATT, SNEGSKA (reference sequence).

On this clonotype itself: A read error may be the cause here, since a much bigger clone is one base away. The V call is TRBV6-2 or TRBV6-3, the J call TRBJ1-3, with 7 bases lining up with TRBD1. The CDR3 loop spans 14 amino acids. After removal of 11 bases from V and 4 bases from J, the junction contained 11 bases not matched to a gene. Per the germline V gene, CDR1 is MNHEY and CDR2 is SVGEGT. The CDR3 is CAALGTESGNTIYF. CDR3 in DNA: TGTGCCGCCCTCGGGACAGAGTCAGGAAACACCATATATTTT.

This clonotype was counted many times. The V gene is TRBV28, the J gene TRBJ2-4; D gene ambiguous. CDR1 is MDHEN, CDR2 SYDVKM, per germline. V was shortened by 5 bases and J by 0 bases, with 8 bases between the two germline ends. The CDR3 runs 14 residues. For the CDR3, the DNA is TGTGCCAGCAGTCCCGCTTTAGCCAAAAACATTCAGTACTTC. Its protein is CASSPALAKNIQYF.

This clonotype was picked up many times. The rearrangement joins TRBV2 to TRBJ1-2; D gene uncertain. The CDR3 has 13 residues. The V and J ends lost 3 bases and 5 bases respectively, with 10 bases between them. The germline gives CDR1 SNHLY, CDR2 FYNNEI. In DNA, the CDR3 is TGTGCCAGCAGTGATTCCCGGGAATATGGCTACACCTTC. It codes for CASSDSREYGYTF.

This clonotype was seen ten or more times. The chain carries TRBV2 and TRBJ1-5; maybe TRBD1 (6 bases). The V end was cut by 6 bases, the J end by 3 bases, with 12 bases between. This CDR3 is 14 amino acids long. Germline assignment: CDR1 SNHLY and CDR2 FYNNEI. The CDR3 loop is CASSEDSFNQPQHF. The CDR3 region has the DNA TGTGCCAGCAGCGAGGACAGCTTCAATCAGCCCCAGCATTTT.

This clonotype was picked up many times. The chain has TRBV20-1 and TRBJ1-4; the D is unclear. The ends were cut back, 0 bases at V and 7 bases at J, with 12 bases in the middle. Germline CDR1 DFQATT, CDR2 SNEGSKA (reference sequence). The CDR3 totals 14 residues. CDR3 nucleotides: TGCAGTGCTAGAGAAAGCGGCGTGGGTGAAAAACTGTTTTTT. It translates to CSARESGVGEKLFF.

The chain carries TRBV6-1 and TRBJ1-5; TRBD1 matches 7 bases. The J call is in doubt because the DNA end fits TRBJ2-3 better. The CDR3 is made up of 14 amino acids. CDR1 MNHNS and CDR2 SASEGT come from the germline V gene. CDR3 in amino acids: CASSISGTAQPQYF. The CDR3 DNA sequence: TGTGCCAGCAGTATCTCCGGGACAGCTCAGCCCCAGTATTTT.

The rearrangement links TRBV12-5 to TRBJ1-6; the D is unclear. Germline CDR1 reads LGHNT; CDR2 reads FRNRAP. V lost 7 bases and J 7 bases, leaving 11 bases between the germline ends. The CDR3 covers 13 residues. The CDR3 coding sequence is TGTGCTAGTGTGAGGGTAATCAATTCACCCCTCCACTTT. The encoded protein is CASVRVINSPLHF.

This clonotype has ten or more counts. The V and J genes are TRBV6-1 and TRBJ1-2; 8 bases fit TRBD1. With V trimmed by 8 bases and J by 4 bases, 9 bases remained unmatched. Germline CDR1 and CDR2: MNHNS and SASEGT. This CDR3 region has 14 residues. The CDR3 sequence is CASRWGDRGYGYTF. CDR3 bases: TGTGCCAGCCGTTGGGGAGACAGGGGCTATGGCTACACCTTC.